This T cell receptor (beta chain) was retrieved from a study of cytomegalovirus exposure and HLA in healthy donors. J was trimmed by 2 bases and V by 0 bases; bases with no gene match: 5. CDR3 length equals 16 residues. The germline V gene encodes CDR1 MDHEN and CDR2 SYDVKM. The PCR was carried out with 60 Vbeta primers and 13 Jbeta primers. Method: immunoSEQ multiplex PCR; TCRdb's copy keeps in-frame clones and lacks some. The sample holds about 160,000 clones, 75% to 90% seen once. Worth noting for this clone: The antigen remains unidentified.

Study-wide results and caveats: The authors excluded some V segments, including TRBV6-2 and TRBV6-3, as indistinguishable. The availability of immune exposure information extended only to CMV serostatus.

This TCR was recovered from a man aged 45-65 years in good health and CMV-seropositive. What was sequenced was PBMCs. The gene calls are TRBV28 and TRBJ2-5; 8 bases fit TRBD1. This CDR3 is CASSLWQGAGQETQYF. Written as DNA, the CDR3 is TGTGCCAGCAGTTTATGGCAGGGGGCAGGTCAAGAGACCCAGTACTTC.